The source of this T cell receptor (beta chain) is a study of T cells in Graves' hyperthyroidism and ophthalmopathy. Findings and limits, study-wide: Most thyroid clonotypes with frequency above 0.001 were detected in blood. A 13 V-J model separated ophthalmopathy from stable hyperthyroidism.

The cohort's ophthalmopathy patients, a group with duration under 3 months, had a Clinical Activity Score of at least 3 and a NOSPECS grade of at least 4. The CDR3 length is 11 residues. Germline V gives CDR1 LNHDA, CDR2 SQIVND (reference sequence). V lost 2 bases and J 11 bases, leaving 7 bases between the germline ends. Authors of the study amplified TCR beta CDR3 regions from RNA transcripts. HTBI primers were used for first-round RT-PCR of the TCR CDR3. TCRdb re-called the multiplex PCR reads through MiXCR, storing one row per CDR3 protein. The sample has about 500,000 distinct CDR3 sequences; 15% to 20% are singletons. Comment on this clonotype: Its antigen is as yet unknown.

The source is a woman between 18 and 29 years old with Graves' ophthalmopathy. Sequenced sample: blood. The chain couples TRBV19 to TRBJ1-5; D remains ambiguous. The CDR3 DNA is TGTGCCAGTAGTATATCGGGTGCCCAGCATTTT. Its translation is CASSISGAQHF.